Below, 18 T cell receptor beta chains from the same sample are listed, as sequenced in a study of blood T cell repertoires in COVID-19. The method was immunoSEQ multiplex PCR; TCRdb's version includes in-frame clones alone and lacks a portion of them. The data hold a few hundred thousand clones, with around 89% observed a single time. The sequenced sample was peripheral blood. All receptors derive from a man younger than 45 with acute or convalescent COVID-19.

The chain uses TRBV30 and TRBJ2-3; the match to TRBD1 covers 9 bases. This CDR3 spans 15 amino acids. Looked up from germline, CDR1 is GTSNPN and CDR2 is SVGIG (reference sequence). The V and J ends lost 0 bases and 6 bases, in that order; junction bases with no gene match: 7. As DNA, the CDR3 is TGTGCCTGGAGTGTTGGGACAGGGCGGCACGATACGCAGTATTTT. It encodes CAWSVGTGRHDTQYF.

The chain carries TRBV6-6 and TRBJ2-5; the match to TRBD2 covers 14 bases. CDR1 and CDR2 (germline): MNHNY, SVGAGI (reference sequence). J gave up 2 bases and V 5 bases, and 1 base lay outside the gene matches. The CDR3 has 15 amino acids. This CDR3 is CASSRTSGRQETQYF. The CDR3 DNA sequence: TGTGCCAGCAGTCGGACTAGCGGGAGGCAAGAGACCCAGTACTTC.

The J gene is TRBJ1-2, the V gene TRBV5-4; D unresolved. The CDR3 consists of 15 residues. The germline gives CDR1 SGHNT, CDR2 YYREEE (reference sequence). Trimming stripped 1 base from V and 1 base from J, with 11 bases between. The CDR3 reads CASSLWQIFNYGYTF. The CDR3 region has the DNA TGTGCCAGCAGCTTGTGGCAGATCTTTAACTATGGCTACACCTTC. Full variable domain (outside the CDR3, taken from reference TRBV5-4 and TRBJ1-2): ETGVTQSPTHLIKTRGQQVTLRCSSQSGHNTVSWYQQALGQGPQFIFQYYREEENGRGNFPPRFSGLQFPNYSSELNVNALELDDSALYLCASSLWQIFNYGYTFGSGTRLTVV.

This rearrangement joins TRBV3-1 (or the pseudogene TRBV3-2) to TRBJ1-2; 9 bases line up with TRBD1. Germline V CDR1 and CDR2: LGHDT, YNNKEL (reference sequence). The CDR3 covers 14 residues. The J segment lost 5 bases and the V segment lost 2 bases, leaving 3 bases of the junction unmatched. The CDR3 loop reads CASSQPGQGYGYTF. CDR3 in DNA: TGTGCCAGCAGCCAACCGGGACAGGGATATGGCTACACCTTC.

J is TRBJ1-1 and V is TRBV19; no reliable D call. V lost 5 bases and J lost 0, with 10 bases in between. The germline V gene has CDR1 LNHDA and CDR2 SQIVND (reference sequence). The CDR3 contains 14 residues. CDR3 sequence (DNA): TGTGCCAGTAGTTCGCAACACCTGAACACTGAAGCTTTCTTT. Protein sequence: CASSSQHLNTEAFF. Full variable domain (missing parts from reference TRBV19 and TRBJ1-1): DGGITQSPKYLFRKEGQNVTLSCEQNLNHDAMYWYRQDPGQGLRLIYYSQIVNDFQKGDIAEGYSVSREKKESFPLTVTSAQKNPTAFYLCASSSQHLNTEAFFGQGTRLTVV.

The table lists this clone with many counts. The V call is TRBV11-2, the J call TRBJ2-1; possibly TRBD2 for D (6 bases). The CDR3 is made up of 15 amino acids. Trimming removed 3 bases from V and 7 bases from J, with 16 bases in between. Germline assignment: CDR1 SGHAT and CDR2 FQNNGV. CDR3 region: CASSLDPGAGNEQFF. The CDR3 nucleotides read TGTGCCAGCAGCTTGGACCCGGGAGCAGGTAATGAGCAGTTCTTC.

The gene calls are TRBV7-2 and TRBJ2-7; 11 bases align to TRBD2. The germline gives CDR1 SGHTA, CDR2 FQGNSA. Trimming took 0 bases from V and 4 from J; bases not matched to a gene: 5. This CDR3 is built from 16 residues. CDR3 amino acids: CASSLAHSGGAYEQYF. CDR3 nucleotides: TGTGCCAGCAGCTTAGCGCATAGCGGGGGGGCTTACGAGCAGTACTTC.

The J gene is TRBJ1-1, the V gene TRBV14, with 8 bases aligning to TRBD1. The junction had 8 bases not matched to a gene; V was cut back by 1 base and J by 4 bases. The CDR3 is 16 residues long. Germline V gene data show CDR1 as SGHDN and CDR2 as FVKESK. In DNA, the CDR3 is TGTGCCAGCAGCCAAGCACGACAGGGGAGGGGCACTGAAGCTTTCTTT. It is translated as CASSQARQGRGTEAFF.

The V gene is TRBV3-1 (or the pseudogene TRBV3-2), the J gene TRBJ2-2; D might be TRBD1 (5 bases). V was clipped by 1 base and J by 6 bases, with 12 bases between them. Germline values: CDR1 LGHDT, CDR2 YNNKEL (reference sequence). There are 15 residues in the CDR3. The CDR3 protein is CASSQGFLGAGELFF. CDR3 bases: TGTGCCAGCAGCCAAGGTTTTCTAGGGGCCGGGGAGCTGTTTTTT.

The chain employs TRBV5-1 and TRBJ1-2; 8 bases align to TRBD1. The CDR3 contains 13 residues. Trimming removed 4 bases from V and 8 bases from J; junction bases left unmatched: 7. Germline V gene data show CDR1 as SGHRS and CDR2 as YFSETQ. The CDR3 nucleotides read TGCGCCAGCAGCGTACAGGGGGGAGACGGCTACACCTTC. Its protein product is CASSVQGGDGYTF.

The chain is built from TRBV5-6 and TRBJ1-1; 8 bases map to TRBD1. The CDR3 has 14 residues. V was clipped by 3 bases and J by 6 bases; unmatched bases: 7. Germline assignment: CDR1 SGHDT and CDR2 YYEEEE. DNA for the CDR3: TGTGCCAGCAGCTCCCGACAGGGGTGGGCTGAAGCTTTCTTT. Protein sequence: CASSSRQGWAEAFF.

The rearrangement links TRBV29-1 to TRBJ2-5; 8 bases match TRBD1. The germline V gene has CDR1 SQVTM and CDR2 ANQGSEA. The CDR3 has 13 amino acids. The trim removed 6 bases at V and 2 bases at J, leaving 5 bases unmatched. The CDR3 region is CSVDRGLQETQYF. The CDR3 nucleotides read TGCAGCGTCGACAGGGGCCTTCAAGAGACCCAGTACTTC. Drawing the rest from reference TRBV29-1 and TRBJ2-5, the complete variable domain is SAVISQKPSRDICQRGTSLTIQCQVDSQVTMMFWYRQQPGQSLTLIATANQGSEATYESGFVIDKFPISRPNLTFSTLTVSNMSPEDSSIYLCSVDRGLQETQYFGPGTRLLVL.

This clone was seen a handful of times. This sequence joins TRBV28 and TRBJ1-6; 7 bases map to TRBD1. Germline V gene data show CDR1 as MDHEN and CDR2 as SYDVKM. V gave up 3 bases and J gave up 7 bases; unmatched junction bases: 9. The CDR3 extends over 16 amino acids. The CDR3 sequence is CASSFVQGERNSPLHF. CDR3 DNA: TGTGCCAGCAGTTTTGTGCAGGGGGAAAGGAATTCACCCCTCCACTTT.

V usage is TRBV6-1 and J usage is TRBJ2-7; D may be TRBD1 (5 bases). V shed 0 bases and J shed 1 base, with 10 bases lying between them. CDR3 length: 15 residues. Germline loops: CDR1 MNHNS, CDR2 SASEGT. CDR3 region: CASSEAAGSSYEQYF. The CDR3 DNA sequence: TGTGCCAGCAGTGAAGCGGCAGGGTCTTCCTACGAGCAGTACTTC.

This clone has a single count. The chain uses TRBV19 and TRBJ1-4; no reliable D call. Trimming left V 5 bases short and J 6 bases short, with 13 bases between. The CDR3 consists of 14 residues. The germline CDR1 and CDR2 sequences are LNHDA and SQIVND (reference sequence). CDR3 DNA sequence: TGTGCCAGTAGTTTCTGGACTGGGGATGAAAAACTGTTTTTT. Amino acid sequence: CASSFWTGDEKLFF. Using reference TRBV19 and TRBJ1-4 for the parts outside the CDR3, the full variable domain is DGGITQSPKYLFRKEGQNVTLSCEQNLNHDAMYWYRQDPGQGLRLIYYSQIVNDFQKGDIAEGYSVSREKKESFPLTVTSAQKNPTAFYLCASSFWTGDEKLFFGSGTQLSVL.

The chain is built from TRBV7-2 and TRBJ2-7, with TRBD2 as a possible D gene (6 bases). The ends were cut back, 5 bases at V and 2 bases at J, with 16 bases in the middle. This CDR3 has 15 amino acids. Germline V gene lookup returns CDR1 SGHTA and CDR2 FQGNSA. The CDR3 DNA is TGTGCCAGCAGCGCCCGTTCGGCGGGGACCTACGAGCAGTACTTC. Its translation is CASSARSAGTYEQYF.

This clone is a singleton in its sample. V is TRBV28 and J is TRBJ2-7; TRBD1 might be the D (6 bases). The CDR3 has 13 residues. The V gene lost 5 bases and the J gene lost 6 bases, with 14 bases spanning the gap. Germline CDR1 reads MDHEN; CDR2 reads SYDVKM. The CDR3 reads CASSPQGLLEQYF. CDR3 DNA sequence: TGTGCCAGCAGTCCACAGGGTCTGCTCGAGCAGTACTTC. Full variable domain (missing parts from reference TRBV28 and TRBJ2-7): DVKVTQSSRYLVKRTGEKVFLECVQDMDHENMFWYRQDPGLGLRLIYFSYDVKMKEKGDIPEGYSVSREKKERFSLILESASTNQTSMYLCASSPQGLLEQYFGPGTRLTVT.

The J gene is TRBJ2-5, the V gene TRBV7-6; no clear D gene. The CDR3 runs to 11 residues. V dropped 5 bases and J dropped 3 bases, with 4 bases sitting between them. Germline V lookup: CDR1 SGHVS, CDR2 FNYEAQ. The CDR3 DNA reads as TGTGCCAGCAGCATAAAAGAGACCCAGTACTTC. This encodes CASSIKETQYF.